This T cell receptor beta chain comes out of a study of cytomegalovirus exposure and HLA in healthy donors. Overall study results and limits: Confirmation was obtained in vitro that three CMV-associated chains are specific for CMV antigens. In a later analysis, a genetic analysis reported fewer productive-TCR N-insertions in an Asian-associated ancestry cluster than the cohort average.

Amplification used 60 Vbeta primers and 13 Jbeta primers. The data were produced by immunoSEQ multiplex PCR, yet TCRdb's version contains in-frame clones alone and is incomplete. Here the sample spans 160,000 or so clones, roughly 80% being singletons. Germline V lookup: CDR1 SGHDT, CDR2 YYEEEE. This CDR3 region has 16 residues. V lost 0 bases and J 1 base, leaving 13 bases between the germline ends. This clone was picked up a small number of times. The antigen is not known. This receptor was taken from a man aged 45-65 years in good health and CMV-seropositive. The chain joins TRBV5-6 to TRBJ1-1, with D uncertain. Sequencing input: PBMCs. CDR3 region: CASSLGAQDPNTEAFF. CDR3 DNA: TGTGCCAGCAGCTTGGGTGCCCAGGATCCGAACACTGAAGCTTTCTTT.